This TCR beta chain was obtained from a study of shared clonotypes between healthy human individuals. Study findings and constraints: Clonotype sharing across a few donors was observed for around 5% of naive CD4 clonotypes.

Data came from immunoSEQ multiplex PCR; TCRdb stores just in-frame clones and leaves some out. The sample yields about 680,000 clones, roughly 94% seen once. As for this clone: Its specificity is not known.

Terminally differentiated effector memory CD45RA+ cells were left out of the naive CD8 fraction, which was CD45RO-negative and positively selected for CCR7. Donors had no recently reported acute infections or vaccinations and were HIV-negative. The sample comprised naive CD8+ T cells sorted from blood. This receptor was identified in a man younger than 40 in good health.

CDR3 loop: CASSLGLDQPQHF. The CDR3 DNA reads as TGTGCCAGCAGCTTAGGGTTGGATCAGCCCCAGCATTTT. This chain connects TRBV7-9 to TRBJ1-5, with D uncertain. The CDR3 is made up of 13 amino acids. V gave up 1 base and J gave up 5 bases, with 6 bases separating them. Germline CDR1 and CDR2: SEHNR and FQNEAQ (reference sequence).